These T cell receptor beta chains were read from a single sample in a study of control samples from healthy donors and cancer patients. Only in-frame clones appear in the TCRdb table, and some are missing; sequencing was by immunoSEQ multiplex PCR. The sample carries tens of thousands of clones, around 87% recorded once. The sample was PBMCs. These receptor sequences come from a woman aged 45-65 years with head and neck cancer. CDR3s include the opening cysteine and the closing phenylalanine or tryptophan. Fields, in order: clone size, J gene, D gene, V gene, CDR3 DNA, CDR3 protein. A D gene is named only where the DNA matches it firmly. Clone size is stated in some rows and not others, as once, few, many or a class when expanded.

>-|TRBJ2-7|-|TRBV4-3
TGCGCCAGCAGCCAAGAACTGACGGGATCGCTTAGAAGGGAGCAGTACTTC
CASSQELTGSLRREQYF
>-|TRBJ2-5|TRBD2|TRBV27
TGTGCCAGCAGTTTGTATAGCGGGGGGCTAACTCTCGAGACCCAGTACTTC
CASSLYSGGLTLETQYF
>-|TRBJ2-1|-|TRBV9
TGTGCCAGCAGCGTAGGACCCTTCGGGGGCCACAATGAGCAGTTCTTC
CASSVGPFGGHNEQFF
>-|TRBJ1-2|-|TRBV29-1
TGCAGCGTTGGTGGAGGAGTGATCTATGGCTACACCTTC
CSVGGGVIYGYTF
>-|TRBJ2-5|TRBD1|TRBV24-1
TGTGCCACCAGTGATGCCTCGACAGGGGCTGGAGAGACCCAGTACTTC
CATSDASTGAGETQYF
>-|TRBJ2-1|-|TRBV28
TGTGCCAGCAGTCCGCACACCTCCTACAATGAGCAGTTCTTC
CASSPHTSYNEQFF
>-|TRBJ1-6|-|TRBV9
TGTGCCAGCAGCGTAGGAGAGATTTTTGGTTCACCCCTCCACTTT
CASSVGEIFGSPLHF
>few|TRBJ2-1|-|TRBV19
TGTGCCAGTAGTACACCCTCCAGGCAGTTCTTC
CASSTPSRQFF
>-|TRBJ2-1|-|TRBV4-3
TGCGCCAGCAGCCAAGACAGGGGTTTGAATGAGCAGTTCTTC
CASSQDRGLNEQFF
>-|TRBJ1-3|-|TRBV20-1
TGCAGTGCTTATAGAAACACCATATATTTT
CSAYRNTIYF
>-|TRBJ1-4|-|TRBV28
TGTGCCAGCACCGCCATCGCCCGGGGTCCAGGGTATCGATATGAAAAACTGTTTTTT
CASTAIARGPGYRYEKLFF
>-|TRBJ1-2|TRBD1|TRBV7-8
TGTGCCAGCAGCTTAGCGGGGGGGACAGGAGAAGGCTACACCTTC
CASSLAGGTGEGYTF
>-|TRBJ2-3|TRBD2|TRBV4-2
TGTGCCAGCAGCCAAGACGCTGGCGGGGGGGCGGAGGATACGCAGTATTTT
CASSQDAGGGAEDTQYF
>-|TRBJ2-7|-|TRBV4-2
TGTGCCAGCAGCCAAGATTTGTCCAGGGGCGAGCAGTACTTC
CASSQDLSRGEQYF
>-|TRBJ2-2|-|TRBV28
TGTGCCAGCAGTCCAACGGTGGGCGGGGAGCTGTTTTTT
CASSPTVGGELFF
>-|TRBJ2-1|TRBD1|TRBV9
TGTGCCAGCAGCGCTGGGACAGGGGGCAATGAGCAGTTCTTC
CASSAGTGGNEQFF
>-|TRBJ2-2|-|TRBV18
TGTGCCAGCTCACCACCCCCGACTGGGGACACCGGGGAGCTGTTTTTT
CASSPPPTGDTGELFF
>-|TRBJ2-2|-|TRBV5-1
TGCGCCAGCAGCTTGGGGATATCAGCGGCGAACACCGGGGAGCTGTTTTTT
CASSLGISAANTGELFF
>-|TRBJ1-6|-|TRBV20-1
TGCAGTGCTAGTCCCACGCGGCGTGTTGATTCACCCCTCCACTTT
CSASPTRRVDSPLHF
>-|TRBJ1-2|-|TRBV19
TGTGCCAGTAGTAATCGGGGGAACTATGGCTACACCTTC
CASSNRGNYGYTF
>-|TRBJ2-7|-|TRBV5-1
TGCGCCAGCAGCTTGGAGGCAACCCACGAGCAGTACTTC
CASSLEATHEQYF
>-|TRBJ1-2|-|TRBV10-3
TGTGCCATCAATGGGGAAGCTAACTATGGCTACACCTTC
CAINGEANYGYTF
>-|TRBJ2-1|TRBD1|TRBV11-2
TGTGCCAGCAGAACCGGGACAGGGGGCCGCACCTACAATGAGCAGTTCTTC
CASRTGTGGRTYNEQFF
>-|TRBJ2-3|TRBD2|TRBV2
TGTGCCAGCAGGACTAGCGGGGACAGCACAGATACGCAGTATTTT
CASRTSGDSTDTQYF
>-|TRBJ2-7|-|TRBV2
TGTGCCAGCAGCCCCCCAGTCTCCTACGAGCAGTACTTC
CASSPPVSYEQYF
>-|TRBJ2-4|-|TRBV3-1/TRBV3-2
TGTGCCAGCAGCCAAGATGAGCTGCGGCTTGCCAAAAACATTCAGTACTTC
CASSQDELRLAKNIQYF
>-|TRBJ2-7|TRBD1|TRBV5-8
TGTGCCAGCAGCTTGGAAGGGGCAGGGGGCACCTACGAGCAGTACTTC
CASSLEGAGGTYEQYF
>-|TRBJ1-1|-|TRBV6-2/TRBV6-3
TGTGCCAGCAGTTACACAGTTAGCACTGAAGCTTTCTTT
CASSYTVSTEAFF
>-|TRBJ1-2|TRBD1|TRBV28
TGTGCCAGCAGTTCCGACAGGGGCTATGGCTACACCTTC
CASSSDRGYGYTF
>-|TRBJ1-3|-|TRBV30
TGTGCCTGGGGGGTGGCCAGCTCTGGAAACACCATATATTTT
CAWGVASSGNTIYF
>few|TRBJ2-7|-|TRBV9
TGTGCCAGCAGCGTAGGGAATTCCTACGAGCAGTACTTC
CASSVGNSYEQYF
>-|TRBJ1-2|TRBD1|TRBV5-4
TGTGCCAGCAGCTTGGGCGGGGGGACAGCGAACTTGTATGGCTACACCTTC
CASSLGGGTANLYGYTF
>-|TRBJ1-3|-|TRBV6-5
TGTGCCAGCTCCCCGGCCGGACGTCCTGGAAACACCATATATTTT
CASSPAGRPGNTIYF
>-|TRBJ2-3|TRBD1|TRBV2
TGTGCCAGCAGTGAACAAGGGACAGGAATAATCGCAGATACGCAGTATTTT
CASSEQGTGIIADTQYF
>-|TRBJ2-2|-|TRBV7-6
TGTGCCAGCAGCCCGACAGGGAACACCGGGGAGCTGTTTTTT
CASSPTGNTGELFF
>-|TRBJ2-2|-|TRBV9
TGTGCCAGCAGCGTAAAGACCAACACCGGGGAGCTGTTTTTT
CASSVKTNTGELFF
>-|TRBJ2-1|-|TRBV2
TGTGCCAGCAGTGCGGGGCAGAGCTACAATGAGCAGTTCTTC
CASSAGQSYNEQFF
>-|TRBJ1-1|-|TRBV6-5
TGTGCCAACCCAGACACATTTGCTTTCTTT
CANPDTFAFF
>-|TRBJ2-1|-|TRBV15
TGTGCCACCAGCAGAGATGGAAGGGAAACTGAGCAGTTCTTC
CATSRDGRETEQFF
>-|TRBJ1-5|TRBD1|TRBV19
TGTGCCAGTAGTATCGGGGACAGGGGGCAGGGGGGTCAGCCCCAGCATTTT
CASSIGDRGQGGQPQHF
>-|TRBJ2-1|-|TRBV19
TGTGCCAGTAGTCCCGGGACATGGGCCTACAATGAGCAGTTCTTC
CASSPGTWAYNEQFF
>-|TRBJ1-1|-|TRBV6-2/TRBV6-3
TGTGCCAGCAGTTTCGGGGGGTTTGGGAACACTGAAGCTTTCTTT
CASSFGGFGNTEAFF
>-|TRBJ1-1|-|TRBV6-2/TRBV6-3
TGTGCCAGCAGTATTGTACCTGGGGGTATGAACACTGAAGCTTTCTTT
CASSIVPGGMNTEAFF
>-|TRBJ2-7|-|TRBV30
TGTGCCTGGAGTGTACGTACCTCATTCCACGGTCACGAAACCCACTACGAGCAGTACTTC
CAWSVRTSFHGHETHYEQYF
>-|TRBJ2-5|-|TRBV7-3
TGTGCCAGCAGCTTAATCGGGGGATCGGGCGAGACCCAGTACTTC
CASSLIGGSGETQYF
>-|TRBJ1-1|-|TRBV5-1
TGCGCCAGCAGCCTAACTAGACATCGCACTGAAGCTTTCTTT
CASSLTRHRTEAFF
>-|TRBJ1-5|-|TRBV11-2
TGTGCCAGCAGCTTGGAGGGGGACCAGCCCCAGCATTTT
CASSLEGDQPQHF
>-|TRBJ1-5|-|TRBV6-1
TGTGCCAGCAGTGAAGGTCGGTTCAATCAGCCCCAGCATTTT
CASSEGRFNQPQHF
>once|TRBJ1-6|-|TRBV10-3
TGTGCCATCAGTGAGTTTGGTCCCTATAATTCACCCCTCCACTTT
CAISEFGPYNSPLHF
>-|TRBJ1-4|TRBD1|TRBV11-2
TGTGCCAGCAGCTTCGGACAGGGGAGGAGTGAAAAACTGTTTTTT
CASSFGQGRSEKLFF
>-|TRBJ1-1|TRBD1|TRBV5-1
TGCGCCGGCCAACAGACAGGGCCGAACACTGAAGCTTTCTTT
CAGQQTGPNTEAFF
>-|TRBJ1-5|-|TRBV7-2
TGTGCCAGCAGCTTAGCCAAGGGCGATAGCAATCAGCCCCAGCATTTT
CASSLAKGDSNQPQHF